The rows below give T cell receptor beta chains drawn from one sample of a study of OX40 agonist ivuxolimab in advanced cancers. TCRdb's copy holds only in-frame clones and misses some; the assay was immunoSEQ multiplex PCR. The table lists 48,000 or so clones, nearly 95% of them singletons. This material consisted of CD4+ or CD8+ T cells sorted from blood, taken in a trial of the OX40 agonist ivuxolimab. Source of these receptors: an adult with an advanced solid tumor such as melanoma, head and neck, liver or kidney cancer. Both conserved end residues are part of each CDR3. The order of the fields is V gene, J gene, CDR3 length, CDR3 protein.

TRBV30,TRBJ2-1,13,CAWSVTGSNEQFF
TRBV14,TRBJ1-3,15,CASSQWTGQGNTIYF
TRBV14,TRBJ2-1,13,CASSPLTLDEQFF
TRBV29-1,TRBJ1-3,11,CSVELRNTIYF
TRBV30,TRBJ2-7,13,CAWSEMGVSEQYF
TRBV18,TRBJ1-1,15,CASSPPLGRVRLPFF
TRBV6-5,TRBJ1-1,13,CASSANRGGEAFF
TRBV4-2,TRBJ2-4,20,CASSQDRGEVWAIGKNIQYF
TRBV19,TRBJ2-5,15,CASSITSGGLETQYF
TRBV25-1,TRBJ1-2,12,CASGRGGDGYTF
TRBV9,TRBJ1-6,13,CASSAGGNSPLHF
TRBV5-1,TRBJ1-4,15,CASSFGGGYNEKLFF
TRBV7-2,TRBJ2-5,16,CASSWIAGGSQETQYF
TRBV19,TRBJ1-1,11,CASRGGSEAFF
TRBV9,TRBJ1-1,15,CASSVYRAGNTEAFF
TRBV7-9,TRBJ1-2,14,CASSPEGDRVGYTF
TRBV19,TRBJ1-6,13,CASSPKGGSPLHF
TRBV7-9,TRBJ2-5,17,CASSPALGLEIWETQYF
TRBV29-1,TRBJ2-7,12,CSVFLRDYEQYF
TRBV18,TRBJ2-3,17,CASSPPGGRVGTDTQYF
TRBV5-1,TRBJ1-2,16,CASSSGVGYTDYGYTF
TRBV5-1,TRBJ1-1,14,CASSSRTGFTEAFF
TRBV6-6,TRBJ2-5,14,CASSYSGRGETQYF
TRBV6-1,TRBJ2-1,14,CASSLRLAGQEQFF